The rows below give T cell receptor beta chains drawn from one sample of a study of regulatory T cells in long-lasting Graves disease. Each CDR3 protein is one row after TCRdb ran MiXCR on the multiplex PCR reads. The sample gives roughly 400,000 distinct CDR3 sequences, 15% of which show up once; approximately 7.8% is in the top ten. The same sample was also studied in work on T cells in Graves' hyperthyroidism and ophthalmopathy.

The sequences come from peripheral blood mononuclear cells (PBMCs), collected at new diagnosis, from a patient treated with antithyroid drugs. The source of these receptors is a woman aged 40 to 50 with Graves disease. Both conserved end residues are trimmed from each CDR3.

cdr3_length v_call cdr3_aa
11 TRBV11-2 ASSGDLNTEAF
13 TRBV19 ASSPRTVFQETQY
11 TRBV6-5 ASSYRDIPPQH
14 TRBV12-3/TRBV12-4 ASSPQPGGVSDTQY
12 TRBV24-1 ATKSGEPNTEAF
11 TRBV5-1 ASSWDRANIQY
18 TRBV12-3/TRBV12-4 ASSLRQRATGVINTDTQY
12 TRBV2 ASSAYRGEDTQY
14 TRBV15 ATSRRVSGYKDTQY
13 TRBV9 ASSPSGRGTDTQY
14 TRBV10-2 ASSLGVPDSNQPQH
13 TRBV30 AWRGTSGAYYEQY
15 TRBV11-3 ASSWGLAGESYNEQF
10 TRBV6-2/TRBV6-3 ASTGHQETQY
13 TRBV14 ASSHLNGPAYEQY
14 TRBV27 ASSLFSGTANYEQY
13 TRBV3-1 ASSHDRQDTYEQY
14 TRBV27 ASSLPGTGAVNEQF
14 TRBV5-6 ASSIALAGFTGELF
17 TRBV28 ASSYPSPGQFKANYGYT
12 TRBV18 ASFAQSSYNEQF
13 TRBV18 ASSPEDRRLFEQF
13 TRBV28 ASSPGLTRTDTQY
12 TRBV11-3 ASSVGQLRAEAF
15 TRBV5-1 ASSKRQSSSGANVLT
13 TRBV19 ASSPGQFGNQPQH
12 TRBV12-3/TRBV12-4 ASRQGPQQETQY
13 TRBV27 ASSLSPGSGNTIY
16 TRBV5-4 ASSLGVAGPLSYNEQF
12 TRBV28 ASSSPRLTAEQY
12 TRBV3-1 ASSVSNSNQPQH
14 TRBV6-1 ASKVVRDIPTGELF
12 TRBV30 AWSVSSGQETQY
12 TRBV19 ASSLPGFGTEAF
12 TRBV12-3/TRBV12-4 ASSRETGRNGYT
12 TRBV5-6 ASSSGTVRSAQY
11 TRBV6-1 ASRRELNYGYT
11 TRBV27 ASGGAAGDTQY
12 TRBV12-3/TRBV12-4 ASTDAVSGNTIY
11 TRBV5-5 ASSEGPEAEAF
15 TRBV11-2 ASSLSSSFLSYNEQF
15 TRBV11-3 ASSLGTSWGSYNEQF
15 TRBV9 ASSGRLAGGRTGELF
15 TRBV20-1 SARGWAGTSGTDTQY
10 TRBV5-6 ASSLAVETQY